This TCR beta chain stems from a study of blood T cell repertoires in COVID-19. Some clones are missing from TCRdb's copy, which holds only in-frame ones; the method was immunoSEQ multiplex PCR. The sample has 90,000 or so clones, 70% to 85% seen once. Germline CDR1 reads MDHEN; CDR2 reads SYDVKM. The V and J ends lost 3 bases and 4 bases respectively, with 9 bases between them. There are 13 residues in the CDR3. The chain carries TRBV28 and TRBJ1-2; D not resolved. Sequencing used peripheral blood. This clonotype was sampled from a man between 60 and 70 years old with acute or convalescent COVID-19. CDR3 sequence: CASSLGKPYGYTF. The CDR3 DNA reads TGTGCCAGCAGTTTGGGCAAACCCTATGGCTACACCTTC.